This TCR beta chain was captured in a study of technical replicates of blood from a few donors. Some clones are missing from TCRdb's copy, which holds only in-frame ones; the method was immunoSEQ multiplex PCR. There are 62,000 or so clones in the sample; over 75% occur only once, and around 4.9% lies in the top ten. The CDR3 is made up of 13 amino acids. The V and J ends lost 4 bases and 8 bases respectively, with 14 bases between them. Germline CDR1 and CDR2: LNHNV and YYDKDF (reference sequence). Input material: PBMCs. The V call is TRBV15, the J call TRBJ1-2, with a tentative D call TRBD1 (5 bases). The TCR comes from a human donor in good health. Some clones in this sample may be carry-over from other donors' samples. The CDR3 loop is CATSIRTNQGYTF. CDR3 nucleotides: TGTGCCACCAGCATACGGACAAATCAAGGCTACACCTTC.